These 24 T cell receptor beta chains were sequenced from one sample in a study of CD8 T cells in Susac syndrome. RNA, at 0.5 to 1 ug, was reverse transcribed with random hexamers. One entry per CDR3 protein, called by TCRdb with MiXCR from the immunoSEQ multiplex PCR reads. The data show 65,000 to 80,000 distinct CDR3 sequences, with 91% seen just once and less than 0.55% held by the top ten. The material sequenced was CD8+ T cells from PBMCs. The source of these receptors is a human donor with multiple sclerosis.

This clonotype was counted once. The V call is TRBV7-9, the J call TRBJ2-2; D is unresolved. V was trimmed by 3 bases and J by 7 bases, leaving 12 bases between them. Germline CDR1 reads SEHNR; CDR2 reads FQNEAQ (reference sequence). CDR3 length: 14 amino acids. The CDR3 protein is CASSFRDVSGELFF. The CDR3, as DNA: TGTGCCAGCAGCTTTCGCGATGTCAGCGGGGAGCTGTTTTTT.

This clonotype occurred once. The rearrangement uses TRBV29-1 and TRBJ1-1; D uncertain. The CDR3 contains 12 residues. Trimming cost V 7 bases and J 3 bases, with 12 bases left between them. Germline-derived CDR1 and CDR2 are SQVTM and ANQGSEA. As DNA, the CDR3 is TGCAGCGGCCGAACTTGGGACACTGAAGCTTTCTTT. Translated, it gives CSGRTWDTEAFF.

This chain uses TRBV20-1 with TRBJ1-5; no clear D gene. Germline lookup yields CDR1 DFQATT and CDR2 SNEGSKA (reference sequence). This CDR3 spans 12 amino acids. V gave up 5 bases and J gave up 4 bases, with 9 bases separating them. Here the CDR3 reads CSAEEGNQPQHF. CDR3 DNA: TGCAGTGCTGAGGAGGGAAATCAGCCCCAGCATTTT.

This chain connects TRBV2 to TRBJ2-2; TRBD1 agrees at 9 bases. The CDR3 sequence is 16 residues long. Germline V gene lookup returns CDR1 SNHLY and CDR2 FYNNEI. V dropped 7 bases and J dropped 5; count of bases not matched to a gene: 11. CDR3 sequence (DNA): TGTGCCAGCACCGACAGTAGGACAGGGGAGACCGGGGAGCTGTTTTTT. Translation: CASTDSRTGETGELFF.

The rearrangement joins TRBV5-6 to TRBJ1-2; 9 bases map to TRBD1. The germline V gene encodes CDR1 SGHDT and CDR2 YYEEEE. V lost 4 bases and J lost 7; bases outside the gene matches: 14. CDR3 size: 16 residues. The CDR3 DNA is TGTGCCAGCAGCCCCCCCAGGACAGGGGAGGAGAGTGGCTACACCTTC. It translates to CASSPPRTGEESGYTF.

The chain links TRBV24-1 to TRBJ2-2; D gene unclear. This CDR3 contains 13 residues. Between the trimmed V and J ends, which lost 5 bases and 4 bases, there was a span of 7 bases. Germline values: CDR1 KGHDR, CDR2 SFDVKD. CDR3 loop: CATSVTTTGELFF. CDR3 bases: TGTGCCACCAGTGTTACTACCACCGGGGAGCTGTTTTTT.

This chain links TRBV29-1 with TRBJ2-3; the match to TRBD2 covers 13 bases. The CDR3 consists of 16 residues. Germline CDR1 and CDR2: SQVTM and ANQGSEA. With V trimmed by 4 bases and J by 6 bases, 10 bases remained unmatched. The CDR3 region has the DNA TGCAGCGTTGCCATGGGACTAGCGGGATTACGGGATACGCAGTATTTT. Amino acid sequence: CSVAMGLAGLRDTQYF.

The genes are TRBV9 and TRBJ1-5; 7 bases match TRBD1. The J segment lost 6 bases and the V segment lost 3 bases, leaving 9 bases of the junction unmatched. The CDR3 consists of 15 residues. Germline assignment: CDR1 SGDLS and CDR2 YYNGEE. CDR3 in amino acids: CASSEETGPGQPQHF. CDR3 in DNA: TGTGCCAGCAGCGAGGAGACAGGGCCAGGTCAGCCCCAGCATTTT.

This chain connects TRBV19 to TRBJ2-6; D gene uncertain. The CDR3 spans 16 residues. Trimming pared 1 base from V and 0 bases from J, leaving 7 bases between. Per germline, CDR1 LNHDA and CDR2 SQIVND (reference sequence). CDR3 protein: CASSIVGFSGANVLTF. The CDR3 region has the DNA TGTGCCAGTAGTATAGTAGGGTTCTCTGGGGCCAACGTCCTGACTTTC.

The chain employs TRBV30 and TRBJ2-7; 10 bases are shared with TRBD2. Germline CDR1 GTSNPN, CDR2 SVGIG (reference sequence). The CDR3 loop spans 14 amino acids. The V gene end was trimmed by 0 bases and the J gene end by 2 bases; junction bases not matched to a gene: 1. CDR3: CAWSVLAGAYEQYF. CDR3 DNA: TGTGCCTGGAGTGTCCTAGCGGGAGCCTACGAGCAGTACTTC.

The V and J genes are TRBV12-3 or TRBV12-4 and TRBJ2-5; maybe TRBD2 (5 bases). CDR3 size: 15 residues. The ends were cut back, 5 bases at V and 2 bases at J, with 15 bases in the middle. The CDR3 DNA reads as TGTGCCAGCAGTACCGCGGGCACCTTACAAGAGACCCAGTACTTC. Its translation is CASSTAGTLQETQYF.

This clonotype occurred once. The chain uses TRBV20-1 and TRBJ2-5; 7 bases are shared with TRBD1. Germline CDR1 and CDR2: DFQATT and SNEGSKA (reference sequence). This CDR3 comprises 16 residues. V shed 0 bases and J 1 base; nucleotides not matched to a gene: 8. The CDR3: CSARDLFRDSQETQYF. CDR3 nucleotides: TGCAGTGCTAGAGATCTTTTCCGGGACAGCCAAGAGACCCAGTACTTC.

The chain carries TRBV2 and TRBJ1-2; perhaps TRBD1 as D (5 bases). Germline V gene sequence: CDR1 SNHLY, CDR2 FYNNEI. Trimming stripped 3 bases from V and 2 bases from J, with 10 bases between. This CDR3 comprises 14 residues. The CDR3 is CASSDGPGNYGYTF. CDR3 DNA sequence: TGTGCCAGCAGTGACGGGCCAGGGAACTATGGCTACACCTTC.

The chain has TRBV29-1 and TRBJ1-1; D not resolved. This CDR3 is built from 12 residues. V was shortened by 4 bases and J by 1 base, with 7 bases between the two germline ends. The germline gives CDR1 SQVTM, CDR2 ANQGSEA. This chain's CDR3 is CSVVLGNTEAFF. The DNA of the CDR3 is TGCAGCGTTGTACTCGGGAACACTGAAGCTTTCTTT.

The V gene is TRBV11-2, the J gene TRBJ1-2, with D tentatively TRBD1 (5 bases). V lost 2 bases to trimming and J lost 3 bases, with 10 bases between them. Germline lookup yields CDR1 SGHAT and CDR2 FQNNGV. CDR3 length equals 14 residues. The CDR3 loop is CASSLNVGHYGYTF. CDR3 DNA sequence: TGTGCCAGCAGCTTAAACGTGGGACACTATGGCTACACCTTC.

V usage is TRBV5-6 and J usage is TRBJ2-1; D ambiguous. Germline V gives CDR1 SGHDT, CDR2 YYEEEE. CDR3 length: 15 residues. V lost 2 bases, J lost 4 bases, and 13 bases lay in between. CDR3 DNA: TGTGCCAGCAGCTTCGAATCGCGCCCTTACAATGAGCAGTTCTTC. Translating gives CASSFESRPYNEQFF.

The chain joins TRBV28 to TRBJ2-3; TRBD2 matches 10 bases. Trimming removed 4 bases from V and 4 bases from J; junction bases left unmatched: 11. Per germline, CDR1 MDHEN and CDR2 SYDVKM. The CDR3 loop spans 17 amino acids. The CDR3 region is CASSSPVQRGGPDTQYF. The CDR3 DNA sequence: TGTGCCAGCAGTTCCCCGGTCCAGCGGGGGGGCCCAGATACGCAGTATTTT.

The chain couples TRBV4-3 to TRBJ1-4, with D maybe TRBD1 (5 bases). CDR3 length equals 16 residues. Germline CDR1 is LGHNA and CDR2 is YSLEER. V lost 2 bases and J 8 bases, leaving 18 bases between the germline ends. CDR3 loop: CASSQHRDPTREKLFF. CDR3 DNA: TGCGCCAGCAGCCAACACCGGGACCCAACTCGGGAAAAACTGTTTTTT.

The J gene is TRBJ1-5, the V gene TRBV24-1, with 7 positions matching TRBD1. This CDR3 spans 15 amino acids. Germline trimming cut 4 bases from V and 7 bases from J; bases unmatched to any gene: 9. In germline, CDR1 is KGHDR, CDR2 SFDVKD. CDR3 sequence reads: CATSDGQASGQPQHF. Here the CDR3 DNA reads TGTGCCACCAGTGACGGACAGGCGTCAGGGCAGCCCCAGCATTTT.

This clonotype was seen only once. This sequence joins TRBV6-2 or TRBV6-3 and TRBJ2-3; no clear D gene. The germline V gene has CDR1 MNHEY and CDR2 SVGEGT. V was cut by 6 bases and J by 10 bases, with 14 bases left in between. CDR3 length equals 12 residues. The CDR3 spells CASSSGTPSQYF. The CDR3 coding sequence is TGTGCCAGCAGCTCTGGAACCCCCTCGCAGTATTTT.

This chain connects TRBV5-1 to TRBJ2-5; 11 nucleotides agree with TRBD1. The CDR3 spans 17 residues. From germline, CDR1 is SGHRS and CDR2 YFSETQ. Trimming took 4 bases from V and 1 from J; bases not matched to a gene: 9. The CDR3 loop reads CASSLISGTGGQETQYF. In DNA, the CDR3 is TGCGCCAGCAGCCTGATATCCGGGACAGGGGGCCAAGAGACCCAGTACTTC.

The rearrangement uses TRBV20-1 and TRBJ1-2; 7 positions match TRBD1. CDR3 size: 12 residues. The V gene's germline CDR1 is DFQATT and CDR2 SNEGSKA (reference sequence). The V and J ends lost 5 bases and 4 bases, in that order; junction bases with no gene match: 4. CDR3 in amino acids: CSAADRSYGYTF. The CDR3 bases are TGCAGTGCTGCGGACAGGAGCTATGGCTACACCTTC.

J is TRBJ1-4 and V is TRBV9, with 7 bases lining up with TRBD1. The ends lost 4 bases at V and 5 bases at J; junction bases unmatched: 8. Germline lookup yields CDR1 SGDLS and CDR2 YYNGEE. This CDR3 region has 15 residues. DNA of the CDR3: TGTGCCAGCAGCCCCCAGACAGGGTTGAATGAAAAACTGTTTTTT. This translates into CASSPQTGLNEKLFF.

The rearrangement uses TRBV27 and TRBJ2-7, with TRBD2 matching 10 bases. Germline CDR1 MNHEY, CDR2 SMNVEV (reference sequence). J was trimmed by 3 bases and V by 4 bases; bases with no gene match: 6. The CDR3 is 15 amino acids. CDR3 sequence: CASSWTSGFLYEQYF. In DNA, the CDR3 is TGTGCCAGCAGTTGGACTAGCGGATTCCTCTACGAGCAGTACTTC.